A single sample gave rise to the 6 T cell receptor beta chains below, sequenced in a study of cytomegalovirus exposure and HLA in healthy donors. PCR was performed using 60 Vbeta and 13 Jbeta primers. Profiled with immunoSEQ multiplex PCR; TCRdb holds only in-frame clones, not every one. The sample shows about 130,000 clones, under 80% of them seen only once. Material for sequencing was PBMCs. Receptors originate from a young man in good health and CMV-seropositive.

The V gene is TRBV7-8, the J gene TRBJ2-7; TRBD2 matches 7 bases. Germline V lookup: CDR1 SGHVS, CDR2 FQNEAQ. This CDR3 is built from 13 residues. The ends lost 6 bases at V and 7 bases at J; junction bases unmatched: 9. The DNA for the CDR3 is TGTGCCAGCAGTCCCCTGACTAGCCGGGAGCAGTACTTC. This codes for CASSPLTSREQYF.

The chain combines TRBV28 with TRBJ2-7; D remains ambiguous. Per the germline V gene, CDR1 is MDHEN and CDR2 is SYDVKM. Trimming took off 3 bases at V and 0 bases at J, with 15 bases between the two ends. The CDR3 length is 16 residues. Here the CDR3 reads CASSFRIDSLSYEQYF. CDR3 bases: TGTGCCAGCAGTTTCAGAATTGACTCTCTCTCCTACGAGCAGTACTTC.

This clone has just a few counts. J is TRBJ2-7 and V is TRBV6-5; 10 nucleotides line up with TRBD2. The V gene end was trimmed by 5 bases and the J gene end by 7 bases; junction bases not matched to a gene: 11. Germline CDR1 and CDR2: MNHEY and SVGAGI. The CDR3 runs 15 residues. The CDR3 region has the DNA TGTGCCAGCAGTAGATCTAGCGGGAGAGAAAGAGAGCAGTACTTC. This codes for CASSRSSGREREQYF.

The CDR3 sequence is CASSVGFQGSTDTQYF. CDR3 sequence (DNA): TGTGCCAGCAGCGTAGGCTTTCAGGGGAGCACAGATACGCAGTATTTT. The V and J genes are TRBV9 and TRBJ2-3; a possible D gene is TRBD1 (6 bases). The CDR3 is 16 residues long. V was shortened by 0 bases and J by 0 bases, with 11 bases between the two germline ends. The germline V gene has CDR1 SGDLS and CDR2 YYNGEE.

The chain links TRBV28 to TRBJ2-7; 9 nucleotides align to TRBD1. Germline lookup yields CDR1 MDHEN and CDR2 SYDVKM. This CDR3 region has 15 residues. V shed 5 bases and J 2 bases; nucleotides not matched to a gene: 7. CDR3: CASSQPGQGTYEQYF. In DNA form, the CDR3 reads TGTGCCAGCAGTCAACCGGGACAGGGTACCTACGAGCAGTACTTC.

The CDR3 DNA sequence: TGTGCCAGCCTAGGAGGGGGCTCCTTCAATCAGCCCCAGCATTTT. Its translation: CASLGGGSFNQPQHF. V usage is TRBV6-6 and J usage is TRBJ1-5; 7 bases fit TRBD1. The germline V gene has CDR1 MNHNY and CDR2 SVGAGI (reference sequence). J was trimmed by 3 bases and V by 8 bases; bases with no gene match: 10. The length of the CDR3 is 15 residues.